The 17 T cell receptor beta chains reported below all come from one sample, sequenced in a study of vaccination effects on CD4 cells after COVID-19. Antigens for these TCRs are unknown. Within the ViraFEST assay, antigen-specific CD4+ T cells underwent expansion with viral peptide pools prior to sequencing. Following culture for about 11 days, CD4+ T cells were isolated. It was between March and December 2020 that the person had a SARS-CoV-2 infection confirmed by PCR. The data were produced by immunoSEQ multiplex PCR, yet TCRdb's version contains in-frame clones alone and is incomplete. The data contain 40,000 or so clones, roughly two thirds of them singletons. Sequenced here: CD4+ T cells from PBMCs cultured with a peptide pool, sampled before COVID-19 vaccination. Receptor source: a human donor who had a prior SARS-CoV-2 infection.

The genes are TRBV10-3 and TRBJ2-4; D call uncertain. CDR1 ENHRY and CDR2 SYGVKD come from the germline V gene. The germline V and J ends were trimmed by 4 bases and 8 bases, with 12 bases remaining between them. CDR3 size: 13 residues. CDR3 nucleotide sequence: TGTGCCATCAGTGCCGGCGAGGTGGACATTCAGTACTTC. Translation: CAISAGEVDIQYF.

This clone has more than one count but fewer than ten. This rearrangement joins TRBV6-5 to TRBJ1-2; 7 bases are shared with TRBD1. This CDR3 region has 11 residues. CDR1 is MNHEY and CDR2 is SVGAGI in the germline V gene. J lost 8 bases, V lost 8 bases, and 5 bases had no gene match. CDR3 coding DNA: TGTGCCAGCCACAGGGGTTGGGGCTACACCTTC. Translation gives CASHRGWGYTF.

The rearrangement joins TRBV4-1 to TRBJ2-5; D perhaps matches TRBD2 (7 bases). Germline V gene lookup returns CDR1 MGHRA and CDR2 YSYEKL. The CDR3 length is 17 residues. Deletions cut 4 bases from V and 4 bases from J, with 22 bases between. The CDR3 loop reads CASSPRASEGGSETQYF. DNA of the CDR3: TGCGCCAGCAGCCCGAGGGCTAGCGAGGGGGGGTCAGAGACCCAGTACTTC.

The rearrangement links TRBV4-2 to TRBJ2-5, with TRBD2 identical over 13 bases. Germline V gene lookup returns CDR1 LGHNA and CDR2 YNFKEQ. The CDR3 is 17 residues long. The V gene end was trimmed by 3 bases and the J gene end by 5 bases; junction bases not matched to a gene: 9. The CDR3 DNA follows: TGTGCCAGCAGCCACCCGGTCGGGACTAGCGGGACGGAGACCCAGTACTTC. Translation: CASSHPVGTSGTETQYF.

This clone occurred a few times. The chain employs TRBV18 and TRBJ1-1, with no clear D. There are 13 residues in the CDR3. Trimming cost V 3 bases and J 4 bases, with 9 bases left between them. Germline-derived CDR1 and CDR2 are KGHSH and LQKENI. CDR3 in amino acids: CASSPSPSTEAFF. DNA of the CDR3: TGTGCCAGCTCACCTTCGCCGAGCACTGAAGCTTTCTTT.

The V gene is TRBV19, the J gene TRBJ1-4; D call uncertain. Germline loops: CDR1 LNHDA, CDR2 SQIVND (reference sequence). The CDR3 runs 14 residues. The V gene lost 3 bases and the J gene lost 0 bases, with 5 bases spanning the gap. The CDR3 protein is CASSISATNEKLFF. CDR3 in DNA: TGTGCCAGTAGTATCTCTGCAACTAATGAAAAACTGTTTTTT.

The V gene is TRBV6-6, the J gene TRBJ1-2; possible D gene TRBD1, 6 bases. Trimming took 6 bases from V and 0 from J, leaving 17 bases between them. The CDR3 is 16 amino acids. CDR1 is MNHNY and CDR2 is SVGAGI in the germline V gene (reference sequence). CDR3 coding DNA: TGTGCCAGCAGAGGGGGGCAGGGAGATACTAACTATGGCTACACCTTC. Protein product: CASRGGQGDTNYGYTF.

This clone was detected a few times. The chain joins TRBV15 to TRBJ2-3, with TRBD1 identical over 9 bases. CDR1 is LNHNV, CDR2 YYDKDF, per germline (reference sequence). CDR3 length: 15 amino acids. V shed 3 bases and J 4 bases; nucleotides not matched to a gene: 5. The CDR3 loop reads CATSSLRQGADTQYF. CDR3 nucleotides: TGTGCCACCAGCAGTTTGAGACAGGGGGCAGATACGCAGTATTTT. The full variable domain, with the rest looked up from reference TRBV15 and TRBJ2-3, is DAMVIQNPRYQVTQFGKPVTLSCSQTLNHNVMYWYQQKSSQAPKLLFHYYDKDFNNEADTPDNFQSRRPNTSFCFLDIRSPGLGDTAMYLCATSSLRQGADTQYFGPGTRLTVL.

In this sample, this clone turned up once. The rearrangement joins TRBV6-2 or TRBV6-3 to TRBJ2-1; D uncertain. Germline V gene data show CDR1 as MNHEY and CDR2 as SVGEGT. V lost 4 bases and J lost 6, with 16 bases in between. This CDR3 spans 15 amino acids. CDR3 region: CASSFGPPMFNEQFF. The CDR3 nucleotides are TGTGCCAGCAGTTTCGGTCCACCGATGTTCAATGAGCAGTTCTTC.

The rearrangement joins TRBV6-5 to TRBJ2-5, with D perhaps TRBD2 (5 bases). The length of the CDR3 is 14 residues. V lost 6 bases and J 5 bases, leaving 16 bases between the germline ends. The germline gives CDR1 MNHEY, CDR2 SVGAGI. CDR3 in amino acids: CASSVGFRGETQYF. The CDR3 DNA is TGTGCCAGCAGCGTAGGTTTCCGCGGGGAGACCCAGTACTTC.

This chain connects TRBV6-1 to TRBJ2-1; D possibly uses TRBD1 or TRBD2 (5 bases each). The ends were cut back, 1 base at V and 5 bases at J, with 6 bases in the middle. This CDR3 spans 13 amino acids. CDR1 and CDR2 (germline): MNHNS, SASEGT. CDR3 protein: CASSEGGNNEQFF. The CDR3 bases are TGTGCCAGCAGTGAAGGGGGGAACAATGAGCAGTTCTTC.

The chain is built from TRBV7-3 and TRBJ2-1, with 8 bases aligning to TRBD2. Trimming removed 2 bases from V and 8 bases from J; junction bases left unmatched: 8. Germline lookup yields CDR1 SGHTA and CDR2 FQGTGA. The CDR3 is 15 amino acids. The CDR3 here is CASSLGSGIGDEQFF. Here the CDR3 DNA reads TGTGCCAGCAGCTTAGGTAGCGGGATTGGAGATGAGCAGTTCTTC.

As DNA, the CDR3 is TGTGCCAGCAGTGAAGCGCTGAGACTAGCTGAAGGGACCCAGTACTTC. Translated, it gives CASSEALRLAEGTQYF. The rearrangement uses TRBV6-1 and TRBJ2-5; 7 bases are a match to TRBD2. Germline CDR1 and CDR2: MNHNS and SASEGT. This CDR3 contains 16 residues. V lost 0 bases and J lost 7; bases outside the gene matches: 11.

The chain recombines TRBV30 with TRBJ2-7, with 14 bases lining up with TRBD2. Unmatched junction bases numbered 6, after V lost 0 bases and J lost 5 bases. Germline V gene lookup returns CDR1 GTSNPN and CDR2 SVGIG (reference sequence). The CDR3 sequence is 16 residues long. The CDR3 nucleotides read TGTGCCTGGAGTGTACAGGGACTAGCGGGAGATAACGAGCAGTACTTC. This translates into CAWSVQGLAGDNEQYF.

The chain recombines TRBV18 with TRBJ1-5; weak D call: TRBD1 (5 bases). The ends were cut back, 8 bases at V and 6 bases at J, with 14 bases in the middle. This CDR3 is built from 13 residues. Germline CDR1 and CDR2: KGHSH and LQKENI. CDR3 DNA sequence: TGTGCCAGCCAACCGGGGGGTTCTCAGCCCCAGCATTTT. It encodes CASQPGGSQPQHF.

The chain employs TRBV5-4 and TRBJ2-3; no clear D gene. V lost 1 base, J lost 3 bases, and 9 bases lay in between. The CDR3 is made up of 14 amino acids. Germline lookup yields CDR1 SGHNT and CDR2 YYREEE (reference sequence). The chain's CDR3 is CASSLNWATDTQYF. CDR3 coding DNA: TGTGCCAGCAGCTTGAATTGGGCGACAGATACGCAGTATTTT.

This chain uses TRBV5-1 with TRBJ1-2, with D uncertain. Trimming took off 2 bases at V and 0 bases at J, with 11 bases between the two ends. CDR3 length: 15 amino acids. Per the germline V gene, CDR1 is SGHRS and CDR2 is YFSETQ. The CDR3 bases are TGCGCCAGCAGCTTAGGCACAAACCCTAACTATGGCTACACCTTC. Encoded protein: CASSLGTNPNYGYTF.